Here is one T cell receptor beta chain with its context. The antigen remains unidentified. Single viable CD3+CD4+CD8-CD45RO+ cells were sorted as the memory CD4+ T cells. After thawing, CD4+ T cells were positively selected. The sample originates from a study of memory CD4+ T cells and cytomegalovirus serostatus. Study-wide context: This sample comes from healthy Belgian adults, eight or nine CMV seropositive, 20 to 25 seronegative.

Per germline, CDR1 MDHEN and CDR2 SYDVKM. CDR3 length: 14 amino acids. V lost 5 bases, J lost 4 bases, and 7 bases stayed unmatched. How the authors handled the data: After removing out-of-frame reads, 2 million to 2.5 million distinct TCRbeta sequences remained. The table came from immunoSEQ multiplex PCR; TCRdb's copy has only in-frame clones and leaves some out. From that table come the V and J calls and clone size; the DNA was used to work out D and trimming. Among 50,000 or so clones listed, 82% were seen once. Study-level points and caveats: About 40% of the roughly 160 known CMV-associated TCRbeta sequences appeared in CD4+ memory.

The chain is built from TRBV28 and TRBJ1-1; 7 bases are shared with TRBD1. Input material: memory CD4+ T cells from blood. The sequence was obtained from an adult in good health and CMV-seronegative. This CDR3 is CASSVPTGSTEAFF. The CDR3 DNA sequence: TGTGCCAGCAGTGTTCCGACAGGGTCCACTGAAGCTTTCTTT.